This entry lists 4 T cell receptor beta chains sequenced from one sample in a study of cytomegalovirus exposure and HLA in healthy donors. Vbeta (60) and Jbeta (13) primers were used in the PCR. Profiled with immunoSEQ multiplex PCR; TCRdb holds only in-frame clones, not every one. The data contain around 90,000 clones, about two thirds of them singletons. The sample was PBMCs. The source of these receptors is a woman aged 45-59 years in good health and CMV-seropositive.

This clone occurred a few times. The chain employs TRBV7-6 and TRBJ2-7, with D possibly matching TRBD1 (6 bases). The CDR3 has 13 residues. Germline assignment: CDR1 SGHVS and CDR2 FNYEAQ. Between the trimmed V and J ends, which lost 1 base and 5 bases, there was a span of 9 bases. CDR3 sequence (DNA): TGTGCCAGCAGCTTAGGTAACAGGGACGAGCAGTACTTC. Translation: CASSLGNRDEQYF. Based on the CDR3 plus reference TRBV7-6 and TRBJ2-7, the full variable domain is GAGVSQSPRYKVTKRGQDVALRCDPISGHVSLYWYRQALGQGPEFLTYFNYEAQQDKSGLPNDRFSAERPEGSISTLTIQRTEQRDSAMYRCASSLGNRDEQYFGPGTRLTVT.

V and J are TRBV2 and TRBJ1-4; D possibly corresponds to TRBD1 (5 bases). Germline CDR1 SNHLY, CDR2 FYNNEI. V was pared by 8 bases and J by 6 bases, with 13 bases between. This CDR3 spans 13 amino acids. As DNA, the CDR3 is TGTGCCAGCTGGGGCAGGTTGGATGAAAAACTGTTTTTT. Residues: CASWGRLDEKLFF.

The chain is built from TRBV29-1 and TRBJ2-3; 9 bases map to TRBD1. The CDR3 is 15 residues long. Germline values: CDR1 SQVTM, CDR2 ANQGSEA. With 4 bases clipped from V and 1 base from J, the junction kept 6 bases outside the gene matches. The CDR3 coding sequence is TGCAGCGTTGCCGGACAGGGGTCGGGCACAGATACGCAGTATTTT. It specifies CSVAGQGSGTDTQYF.

The V call is TRBV11-2, the J call TRBJ1-1; 7 bases agree with TRBD1. The ends lost 2 bases at V and 4 bases at J; junction bases unmatched: 7. This CDR3 comprises 15 residues. CDR1 is SGHAT, CDR2 FQNNGV, per germline. Written as DNA, the CDR3 is TGTGCCAGCAGCTTAAGACAGGGTGGGATCACTGAAGCTTTCTTT. This sequence encodes CASSLRQGGITEAFF.